The clone carrying this T cell receptor beta chain was found a few times. Its antigen remains unidentified. Investigators sought sequencing depths of between 1 in 200,000 and 1 in 1 million T cells. TCRdb keeps only in-frame clones here, not all; method: immunoSEQ multiplex PCR. The data contain about 74,000 clones, 80% of them seen just once; the ten biggest clones take up approximately 7.7%. The data belong to a study of cytotoxic CD8 clonotypes in ibrutinib-treated CLL. Study details: Samples yielded averages of 255,043 productive templates and some 94,000 productive rearrangements.

V was shortened by 7 bases and J by 6 bases, with 12 bases between the two germline ends. CDR1 is WSHSY, CDR2 SAAADI, per germline. The length of the CDR3 is 13 residues. Study findings and constraints: Public clonotypes showed up rarely, and on treatment they shrank or held steady.

The origin of this receptor is a human donor with chronic lymphocytic leukemia. J is TRBJ2-2 and V is TRBV10-2; no firm D call. The specimen comprised PBMCs, sampled at disease progression, from a patient treated with ibrutinib. CDR3 residues: CASMAVFPGELFF. The CDR3 bases are TGCGCCAGCATGGCGGTTTTTCCCGGGGAGCTGTTTTTT.